This is a list of T cell receptor beta chains from one sample in a study of sequential checkpoint blockade in melanoma. Assay used: immunoSEQ multiplex PCR; TCRdb lists only in-frame clones, some missing. The sample records about 37,000 clones, roughly four fifths being singletons. This material consisted of CD8+ T cells sorted from blood (inferred from file names), taken from a patient given nivolumab and ipilimumab in sequence. These receptors were collected from a human donor with melanoma. The CDR3 runs from the conserved cysteine through the conserved F or W. D genes are given only for firm matches. Only part of the rows carry a size: once, few, many, or a class if the clone is expanded.

>.|TRBV5-1|TRBJ2-7|.
TGCGCCAGCAGCCTCTCCGGGTTCAGCTCCTACGAGCAGTACTTC
CASSLSGFSSYEQYF
>.|TRBV19|TRBJ2-1|TRBD2
TGTGCCAGTAGTATCGGAGCGGGAGGGGCCTACAATGAGCAGTTCTTC
CASSIGAGGAYNEQFF
>few|TRBV4-2|TRBJ2-7|TRBD1
TGTGCCAGCAGCCAAGATTTGGGGGACAGGGGTATGTACGAGCAGTACTTC
CASSQDLGDRGMYEQYF
>.|TRBV4-1|TRBJ2-1|.
TGCGCCAGCAGCCAACTGAGGGGGACACAATTTAATGAGCAGTTCTTC
CASSQLRGTQFNEQFF
>once|TRBV7-8|TRBJ2-7|TRBD1
TGTGCCAGCAGCTTACCGGGACAGGGCTACGAGCAGTACTTC
CASSLPGQGYEQYF
>once|TRBV15|TRBJ2-1|TRBD1
TGTGCCACCAGCAGAACAGGGGGTGGCGAGCAGTTCTTC
CATSRTGGGEQFF
>.|TRBV27|TRBJ1-1|.
TGTGCCGCGGGGCTTTACACTGAAGCTTTCTTT
CAAGLYTEAFF
>.|TRBV5-1|TRBJ2-7|TRBD2
TGCGCCAGCAGCTTGACGAGGACTAGCGGGAGGGTCTACGAGCAGTACTTC
CASSLTRTSGRVYEQYF
>.|TRBV7-9|TRBJ2-7|.
TGTGCCAGCAGCGTAGGCGGCAGGGCCTTCGAGCAGTACTTC
CASSVGGRAFEQYF
>.|TRBV28|TRBJ2-3|TRBD2
TGTGCCAGCAGTACCACCCCCGTGAACAGCGGGAGAGTCTTTGGCACAGATACGCAGTATTTT
CASSTTPVNSGRVFGTDTQYF
>.|TRBV27|TRBJ2-1|.
TGTGCCAGCAGTCCGGACTTCATCCCCGTCAATGAGCAGTTCTTC
CASSPDFIPVNEQFF
>.|TRBV2|TRBJ1-1|.
TGTGCCAGCAGTGATGGGAGAACTGAAGCTTTCTTT
CASSDGRTEAFF
>.|TRBV6-5|TRBJ2-5|TRBD1
TGTGCCAGCAGTTACGTGCAGGGGGCACCACAAGAGACCCAGTACTTC
CASSYVQGAPQETQYF
>.|TRBV5-6|TRBJ2-5|.
TGTGCCAGCAGCTTGGCGGAGACCCAGTACTTC
CASSLAETQYF
>.|TRBV4-2|TRBJ1-6|.
TGTGCCAGCAGCCAAGATAACGGTAATTCACCCCTCCACTTT
CASSQDNGNSPLHF
>few|TRBV9|TRBJ1-1|TRBD1
TGTGCCAGCATGGGAGGGACAGGGAAAGCTTTCTTT
CASMGGTGKAFF
>.|TRBV13|TRBJ1-1|TRBD1
TGTGCCAGCAGCGGACAGGCAAGTGGTCCGAACACTGAAGCTTTCTTT
CASSGQASGPNTEAFF
>few|TRBV2|TRBJ1-2|.
TGTGCCAGCAGTCCGGGGGGGCTGGGTGGCTACACCTTC
CASSPGGLGGYTF
>.|TRBV6-1|TRBJ2-5|TRBD1
TGTGCCAGCAGTGACGGGGCAGGGGGTTGGGAGACCCAGTACTTC
CASSDGAGGWETQYF
>once|TRBV28|TRBJ1-1|TRBD1
TGTGCCAGCAGTTTATACCAGGGGGAAGGGGACACTGAAGCTTTCTTT
CASSLYQGEGDTEAFF
>.|TRBV28|TRBJ2-1|.
TGTGCCAGCAGTTTAGTCAATTACAGGCAACTGGAAAATGAGCAGTTCTTC
CASSLVNYRQLENEQFF
>.|TRBV27|TRBJ1-3|TRBD1
TGTGCCAGCAGTTTAACAGGGGGGCTTGGAAACACCATATATTTT
CASSLTGGLGNTIYF
>.|TRBV13|TRBJ2-1|.
TGTGCCAGCAGCTTAGAGGGCAGGGGATCCTACAATGAGCAGTTCTTC
CASSLEGRGSYNEQFF
>few|TRBV6-4|TRBJ2-1|TRBD2
TGTGCCAGCAGTGAGATAATAGCGGGGACCAATGAGCAGTTCTTC
CASSEIIAGTNEQFF
>.|TRBV28|TRBJ1-1|.
TGTGCCAGCAGTGTACAGGGAAACACTGAAGCTTTCTTT
CASSVQGNTEAFF
>.|TRBV20-1|TRBJ1-1|.
TGCAGTGACTTGGGGGAGGTTGCAGCTTTCTTT
CSDLGEVAAFF
>.|TRBV2|TRBJ1-1|.
TGTGCCAGCAGCTACGACAGAAACACTGAAGCTTTCTTT
CASSYDRNTEAFF
>.|TRBV2|TRBJ2-5|TRBD2
TGTGCCAGCAGTGAAGAGACTAGCGGGAGTATGGAGACCCAGTACTTC
CASSEETSGSMETQYF
>.|TRBV28|TRBJ1-5|TRBD1
TGTGCCAGCAGGTCTCTGACAGGGGGGGGTCAGCCCCAGCATTTT
CASRSLTGGGQPQHF
>.|TRBV7-6|TRBJ1-5|.
TGTGCCAGCAGCTTAGCTACCAGGGAAAGTAATCAGCCCCAGCATTTT
CASSLATRESNQPQHF
>.|TRBV28|TRBJ1-1|TRBD1
TGTGCCAGCAGTTCTCCAGGGGGTAGTCCTGAAGCTTTCTTT
CASSSPGGSPEAFF
>few|TRBV25-1|TRBJ1-6|.
TGTGCCAGCAGTGAATCTTGGGAGAGCTCCTATAATTCACCCCTCCACTTT
CASSESWESSYNSPLHF
>.|TRBV29-1|TRBJ2-1|TRBD2
TGCAGCGTTGAAACCGGGACTAGCGGCTTTTATGAGCAGTTCTTC
CSVETGTSGFYEQFF
>.|TRBV4-1|TRBJ2-1|.
TGCGCCAGCAGCCATGTATACAATGAGCAGTTCTTC
CASSHVYNEQFF
>.|TRBV27|TRBJ2-1|.
TGTGCCAGCAGTGCCCGTGGGGGCGACAATGAGCAGTTCTTC
CASSARGGDNEQFF
>.|TRBV29-1|TRBJ1-1|.
TGCAGTGAATCTGGGAGACTATCGGGTGAAGCTTTCTTT
CSESGRLSGEAFF
>.|TRBV4-2|TRBJ1-1|.
TGTGCCAGCAGCCAAGGGCGGCAGGGCAACACTGAAGCTTTCTTT
CASSQGRQGNTEAFF
>.|TRBV5-6|TRBJ2-7|TRBD2
TGTGCCAGCAGCTTGGACGGCGGGGGGGCCTACGAGCAGTACTTC
CASSLDGGGAYEQYF
>.|TRBV15|TRBJ2-2|TRBD1
TGTGCCACCAGCAGAGATGTGGTTGGGACAGGGACGCCCTACACCGGGGAGCTGTTTTTT
CATSRDVVGTGTPYTGELFF
>.|TRBV7-9|TRBJ2-1|.
TGTGCCAGCAGCGCTAGGGGTTCCCCAGAGGAGCAGTTCTTC
CASSARGSPEEQFF
>once|TRBV19|TRBJ2-1|TRBD2
TGTGCCAGTAGCTTTATGGGACTAGCGGGACTGAATGAGCAGTTCTTC
CASSFMGLAGLNEQFF
>.|TRBV6-5|TRBJ1-1|.
TGTGCCAGCAGTTTCAGTGGTGCCGAAGCTTTCTTT
CASSFSGAEAFF
>.|TRBV7-9|TRBJ2-5|TRBD1
TGTGCCAGCAGCCGTACAGGGGCCCAAGAGACCCAGTACTTC
CASSRTGAQETQYF
>.|TRBV27|TRBJ2-5|TRBD2
TGTGCCAGCAGTGTCGGGGGGGGGATTGAGCAGTACTTC
CASSVGGGIEQYF
>.|TRBV7-9|TRBJ1-3|.
TGTGCCAGCAGCTTAGCGGGGCCCCGAAACACCATATATTTT
CASSLAGPRNTIYF
>few|TRBV4-2|TRBJ2-2|TRBD1
TGTGCCAGCAGCCAAGAGGGACAGCACACCGGGGAGCTGTTTTTT
CASSQEGQHTGELFF
>.|TRBV6-1|TRBJ1-1|.
TGTGCCAGCAGTGAAGAGGAAGTTGGCGGGCAGGATGAAGCTTTCTTT
CASSEEEVGGQDEAFF
>.|TRBV4-2|TRBJ2-3|.
TGTGCCAGCAGCCAAGATGCAGGGCCGAATACGCAGTATTTT
CASSQDAGPNTQYF
>.|TRBV29-1|TRBJ1-1|.
TGCAGCGTCGAGGAAAATGGCATGAACACTGAAGCTTTCTTT
CSVEENGMNTEAFF
>once|TRBV5-1|TRBJ2-7|TRBD1
TGCGCCAGCAGCCTCTACGACAGGGTCTCCTACGAGCAGTACTTC
CASSLYDRVSYEQYF
>.|TRBV27|TRBJ1-5|.
TGTGCCAGCAGTTTTGGGGGCTTATATAGCAATCAGCCCCAGCATTTT
CASSFGGLYSNQPQHF